This TCR beta chain was recorded in a study of blood T cell repertoires in COVID-19. Turning to the study itself: COVID-19 samples from acute and convalescent phases originated in the United States, Italy and Spain. PBMCs, B-cell-depleted T cells, or T cells were the source of the cDNA or gDNA that made up the material.

Germline V lookup: CDR1 MNHEY, CDR2 SVGAGI. The CDR3 runs 13 residues. Unmatched junction bases numbered 2, after V lost 6 bases and J lost 1 base. Under the authors' procedure: Amplified reference gene primers provided the basis for estimating nucleated cell counts. Clones were sequenced by immunoSEQ multiplex PCR, and TCRdb holds only the in-frame ones, with some missing. V, J and clone size are taken as reported in that table, and D and trimming were inferred from the DNA itself. The sample carries 65,000 to 80,000 clones, 80% to 90% recorded once. What was sequenced was peripheral blood. This chain uses TRBV6-5 with TRBJ2-5; 7 bases are shared with TRBD1. This TCR was sampled from an elderly man in a cohort sampled during active COVID-19. In DNA form, the CDR3 reads TGTGCCAGCAGCGGGACAGTCCAAGAGACCCAGTACTTC. This translates into CASSGTVQETQYF.